This TCR beta chain was obtained from a study of cytomegalovirus exposure and HLA in healthy donors. This clone occurred a few times. It was with 60 Vbeta and 13 Jbeta primers that the PCR ran. Here immunoSEQ multiplex PCR was the method, and the copy in TCRdb shows in-frame clones only, minus some. The sample shows approximately 170,000 clones, around 76% of them seen only once. The origin of this receptor is a man aged 40-55 years in good health and CMV-seronegative. Sequencing was performed on PBMCs.

CDR3 residues: CASSIREPVYF. The CDR3 DNA sequence: TGTGCCAGCAGTATCCGGGAGCCCGTCTACTTC. The V gene is TRBV2, the J gene TRBJ2-4; tentative D call: TRBD2 (6 bases). V was trimmed by 5 bases and J by 16 bases, leaving 15 bases between them. Looked up from germline, CDR1 is SNHLY and CDR2 is FYNNEI. CDR3 length: 11 residues.